Below, 32 T cell receptor beta chains from the same sample are listed, as sequenced in a study of human T cells and chemical hapten exposure (dated by TCRdb to the early 2020s). Receptor amplification or capture employed RACE. Data came from a NextSeq 500. TCRdb reprocessed the public reads (quality trimming at Q25 with fastp, clone calling with MiXCR) and kept in-frame beta chains. Under each unique CDR3 protein, matching rows form one entry showing the most common genes and DNA. This sample holds about 28,000 distinct CDR3 sequences; approximately 7.4% were observed only once. The ten largest account for about 9.8% of the sample. Read against the paper, the sample's time point label means: healthy volunteer bleed at 2 weeks. Total RNA was extracted from unfractionated whole blood collected in Tempus Blood RNA tubes. Sample: whole blood. The source is a human donor in good health. Some clones in this sample may be carry-over from other donors' samples.

This clonotype came up many times. This sequence joins TRBV20-1 and TRBJ1-3; D is ambiguous. The germline gives CDR1 DFQATT, CDR2 SNEGSKA (reference sequence). The CDR3 contains 15 residues. V lost 6 bases to trimming and J lost 4 bases, with 19 bases between them. The CDR3 spells CSANRGRSNGNTIYF. The CDR3 nucleotides are TGCAGTGCGAATCGAGGACGGTCCAACGGAAACACCATATATTTT.

The V call is TRBV27, the J call TRBJ1-1, with 7 bases fitting TRBD1. This CDR3 is built from 15 residues. Germline CDR1 MNHEY, CDR2 SMNVEV (reference sequence). The J segment lost 3 bases and the V segment lost 10 bases, leaving 14 bases of the junction unmatched. The CDR3 nucleotides are TGTGCCACCTGGGACAGTAACTCCCGTTACACTGAAGCTTTCTTT. Translating it yields CATWDSNSRYTEAFF.

This clonotype was observed many times. The V gene is TRBV2, the J gene TRBJ1-3; no clear D. This CDR3 comprises 11 residues. V lost 6 bases and J 4 bases, leaving 4 bases between the germline ends. CDR1 SNHLY and CDR2 FYNNEI come from the germline V gene. Here the CDR3 DNA reads TGTGCCAGCAGGCAGGGAAACACCATATATTTT. Its translation is CASRQGNTIYF.

The rearrangement uses TRBV10-3 and TRBJ2-3; no firm D call. The length of the CDR3 is 14 residues. V gave up 3 bases and J gave up 4 bases, with 11 bases separating them. CDR1 ENHRY and CDR2 SYGVKD come from the germline V gene. The CDR3, as DNA: TGTGCCATCAGTGAAGGTAGGGTGGCAGATACGCAGTATTTT. It encodes CAISEGRVADTQYF.

The sample holds a few counts of this clonotype. J is TRBJ1-1 and V is TRBV30; D possibly corresponds to TRBD1 (5 bases). Trimming took 0 bases from V and 1 from J, leaving 21 bases between them. The CDR3 runs to 18 residues. Per germline, CDR1 GTSNPN and CDR2 SVGIG (reference sequence). Here the CDR3 reads CAWSVHRGSWSSNTEAFF. The CDR3, as DNA: TGTGCCTGGAGTGTTCATCGGGGCAGTTGGTCTTCGAACACTGAAGCTTTCTTT.

This clonotype has ten or more counts. The rearrangement joins TRBV19 to TRBJ1-6, with 7 bases identical to TRBD1. The V gene end was trimmed by 7 bases and the J gene end by 5 bases; junction bases not matched to a gene: 2. The length of the CDR3 is 13 residues. CDR1 is LNHDA, CDR2 SQIVND, per germline (reference sequence). This chain's CDR3 is CASTDRDNSPLHF. The CDR3 region has the DNA TGTGCCAGTACAGACAGGGATAATTCACCCCTCCACTTT.

This clonotype has only a few counts. This chain uses TRBV5-1 with TRBJ2-3; D gene ambiguous. V lost 4 bases and J lost 1, with 10 bases in between. The CDR3 spans 14 residues. Germline lookup yields CDR1 SGHRS and CDR2 YFSETQ. The CDR3 region has the DNA TGCGCCAGCAGCCCCGGTGCTGGCACAGATACGCAGTATTTT. It yields the protein CASSPGAGTDTQYF.

This clonotype was seen repeatedly, ten times or more. This sequence joins TRBV3-1 and TRBJ1-2; a weak D match, TRBD1 (5 bases). Germline V gene lookup returns CDR1 LGHDT and CDR2 YNNKEL (reference sequence). There are 13 residues in the CDR3. The V end lost 0 bases, the J end lost 5 bases, and 7 bases lay between the germline ends. The CDR3 region is CASSQEGLYGYTF. The CDR3 DNA follows: TGTGCCAGCAGCCAAGAGGGGCTATATGGCTACACCTTC.

At least ten counts were recorded for this clonotype. The chain couples TRBV20-1 to TRBJ1-1, with D perhaps matching TRBD1 (6 bases). V was clipped by 3 bases and J by 5 bases, with 13 bases between them. CDR1 DFQATT and CDR2 SNEGSKA come from the germline V gene (reference sequence). This CDR3 has 13 residues. The CDR3 region is CSARRGDTTEAFF. Here the CDR3 DNA reads TGCAGTGCTAGGAGAGGGGACACGACTGAAGCTTTCTTT.

The genes are TRBV7-2 and TRBJ1-1; perhaps TRBD1 as D (6 bases). Deletions cut 4 bases from V and 5 bases from J, with 14 bases between. The CDR3 covers 14 residues. Germline V gene data show CDR1 as SGHTA and CDR2 as FQGNSA. In nucleotides, the CDR3 is TGTGCCAGCAGCTCGATAAAGGGGGGGACTGAAGCTTTCTTT. Its translation is CASSSIKGGTEAFF.

This clonotype appeared many times. The chain couples TRBV12-3 or TRBV12-4 to TRBJ1-1; the D is unclear. The V and J ends lost 3 bases and 0 bases respectively, with 8 bases between them. This CDR3 has 14 amino acids. CDR3 DNA sequence: TGTGCCAGCAGTTTTTCCCAGATGAACACTGAAGCTTTCTTT. This gives the protein CASSFSQMNTEAFF.

There are a few counts of this clonotype. The chain is built from TRBV6-2 or TRBV6-3 and TRBJ2-4, with D hard to call. The CDR3 is 12 amino acids. V was shortened by 4 bases and J by 1 base, with 2 bases between the two germline ends. Germline loops: CDR1 MNHEY, CDR2 SVGEGT. This CDR3 is CASSSAKNIQYF. CDR3 nucleotide sequence: TGTGCCAGCAGTTCCGCCAAAAACATTCAGTACTTC.

A remark on this clonotype: A much larger clonotype is one base distant, so this may be a read error. V is TRBV2 and J is TRBJ2-1, with D perhaps matching TRBD2 (5 bases). The germline V gene encodes CDR1 SNHLY and CDR2 FYNNEI. This CDR3 contains 11 residues. CDR3 region: CAGSEGDKQFF. CDR3 in DNA: TGTGCCGGCAGTGAGGGCGACAAGCAGTTCTTC.

This clonotype was counted only a few times. The chain employs TRBV27 and TRBJ2-5; no firm D call. The CDR3 sequence is 13 residues long. Looked up from germline, CDR1 is MNHEY and CDR2 is SMNVEV (reference sequence). The V gene lost 7 bases and the J gene lost 1 base, with 10 bases spanning the gap. The CDR3 reads CASKGLIQETQYF. CDR3 in DNA: TGTGCCAGCAAAGGATTAATCCAAGAGACCCAGTACTTC.

This clonotype was counted a few times. The gene calls are TRBV2 and TRBJ2-5, with D perhaps matching TRBD2 (6 bases). Per germline, CDR1 SNHLY and CDR2 FYNNEI. This CDR3 has 12 residues. Trimming took off 4 bases at V and 12 bases at J, with 15 bases between the two ends. The CDR3 reads CASSVIRLGEYF. The CDR3, as DNA: TGTGCCAGCAGTGTAATTCGACTAGGAGAGTACTTC.

The V and J genes are TRBV29-1 and TRBJ2-7, with D possibly being TRBD1 (6 bases). Between the trimmed V and J ends, which lost 4 bases and 0 bases, there was a span of 10 bases. CDR3 length: 13 residues. Germline V gene data show CDR1 as SQVTM and CDR2 as ANQGSEA. CDR3 nucleotides: TGCAGCGTTGTTTTGGACAGCTCCTACGAGCAGTACTTC. Residues: CSVVLDSSYEQYF.

The chain links TRBV13 to TRBJ1-1; 8 nucleotides agree with TRBD1. Germline V gene data show CDR1 as PRHDT and CDR2 as FYEKMQ (reference sequence). CDR3 size: 16 residues. The ends lost 6 bases at V and 5 bases at J; junction bases unmatched: 14. CDR3 loop: CASSQGDRRGLTEAFF. The CDR3 region has the DNA TGTGCCAGCAGTCAGGGGGACAGGAGGGGTTTGACTGAAGCTTTCTTT.

The V gene is TRBV20-1, the J gene TRBJ2-3; 9 nucleotides line up with TRBD2. The germline V gene has CDR1 DFQATT and CDR2 SNEGSKA (reference sequence). The CDR3 length is 15 residues. With 5 bases clipped from V and 4 bases from J, the junction kept 10 bases outside the gene matches. CDR3 sequence: CSAGRAGGRADTQYF. The CDR3, as DNA: TGCAGTGCTGGACGAGCGGGAGGACGGGCAGATACGCAGTATTTT.

The sample holds many counts of this clonotype. The V and J genes are TRBV6-2 or TRBV6-3 and TRBJ2-6; D uncertain. CDR3 length: 14 residues. Germline assignment: CDR1 MNHEY and CDR2 SVGEGT. V dropped 2 bases and J dropped 0 bases, with 2 bases sitting between them. CDR3: CASSYNSGANVLTF. The CDR3 DNA is TGTGCCAGCAGTTACAACTCTGGGGCCAACGTCCTGACTTTC.

This clonotype was recorded at least ten times. The J gene is TRBJ2-3, the V gene TRBV20-1; D is ambiguous. Germline V gives CDR1 DFQATT, CDR2 SNEGSKA (reference sequence). Trimming left V 4 bases short and J 2 bases short, with 13 bases between. The CDR3 covers 14 residues. For the CDR3, the DNA is TGCAGTGCTACGGACCGAAGGGTCACAGATACGCAGTATTTT. Translating it yields CSATDRRVTDTQYF.

This clonotype was observed a handful of times. The chain recombines TRBV6-2 or TRBV6-3 with TRBJ2-7; 12 bases are shared with TRBD2. CDR3 size: 18 residues. V lost 2 bases to trimming and J lost 0 bases; unmatched junction nucleotides: 8. Germline CDR1 MNHEY, CDR2 SVGEGT. The CDR3 loop reads CASSYESTSGGNSYEQYF. The CDR3 DNA is TGTGCCAGCAGTTACGAGAGTACTAGCGGGGGGAACTCCTACGAGCAGTACTTC.

This clonotype was detected ten times or more. This chain links TRBV12-3 or TRBV12-4 with TRBJ2-7; 7 bases agree with TRBD2. V dropped 10 bases and J dropped 0; count of bases not matched to a gene: 6. CDR3 size: 13 residues. In DNA form, the CDR3 reads TGTGCCACCCGGGAGGCCAGCTCCTACGAGCAGTACTTC. Translated, it gives CATREASSYEQYF.

This clonotype was seen many times. V is TRBV12-3 or TRBV12-4 and J is TRBJ1-5, with D unclear. CDR3 length: 13 residues. Trimming removed 0 bases from V and 6 bases from J, with 6 bases in between. Here the CDR3 DNA reads TGTGCCAGCAGTTTAGCTGGGAGTCAGCCCCAGCATTTT. This gives the protein CASSLAGSQPQHF.

Sample share makes this clonotype medium-sized (0.01 to 0.1%). V gene TRBV4-2 combines with J gene TRBJ2-1; D is possibly TRBD2 (5 bases). The CDR3 is 13 amino acids. From germline, CDR1 is LGHNA and CDR2 YNFKEQ. V lost 0 bases to trimming and J lost 9 bases, with 9 bases between them. The CDR3 sequence is CASSQELEVEQFF. CDR3 DNA: TGTGCCAGCAGCCAAGAACTAGAGGTTGAGCAGTTCTTC.

This clonotype was counted a few times. This chain connects TRBV6-2 or TRBV6-3 to TRBJ1-2; the D is unclear. V dropped 2 bases and J dropped 6 bases, with 7 bases sitting between them. Germline CDR1 is MNHEY and CDR2 is SVGEGT. CDR3 length: 12 amino acids. The CDR3 bases are TGTGCCAGCAGTTACCCAGAGGATGGCTACACCTTC. It yields the protein CASSYPEDGYTF.

This clonotype has only a few counts. The CDR3 DNA reads as TGTGCCAGCAGCGTAGATTCGCGTCAGCCCCAGCATTTT. Its translation is CASSVDSRQPQHF. The rearrangement uses TRBV9 and TRBJ1-5, with D hard to call. Deletions cut 0 bases from V and 6 bases from J, with 7 bases between. Germline CDR1 SGDLS, CDR2 YYNGEE. The CDR3 loop spans 13 amino acids.

At least ten counts were recorded for this clonotype. The V gene is TRBV20-1, the J gene TRBJ2-1; 8 bases agree with TRBD2. This CDR3 is built from 15 residues. Germline V gene sequence: CDR1 DFQATT, CDR2 SNEGSKA (reference sequence). The V gene end was trimmed by 4 bases and the J gene end by 7 bases; junction bases not matched to a gene: 12. The CDR3 loop is CSATFLGGGVNEQFF. Written as DNA, the CDR3 is TGCAGTGCTACCTTCCTCGGGGGGGGTGTAAATGAGCAGTTCTTC.

Turning to this clonotype: The conserved phenylalanine or tryptophan is not found at the CDR3 terminus, so this likely reflects a read error. This chain uses TRBV7-9 with TRBJ1-6; 7 nucleotides match TRBD1. Trimming removed 5 bases from V and 7 bases from J; junction bases left unmatched: 14. The germline V gene encodes CDR1 SEHNR and CDR2 FQNEAQ (reference sequence). This CDR3 is 17 amino acids long. The CDR3, as DNA: TGTGCCAGCAGCACGCGCGGCACAGGGGCAGCGAATTCACCCCTCCACTTG. Encoded protein: CASSTRGTGAANSPLHL.

This clonotype was observed at least ten times. The chain is built from TRBV3-1 and TRBJ2-5, with a weak D call TRBD1 (7 bases). Germline V gene lookup returns CDR1 LGHDT and CDR2 YNNKEL (reference sequence). This CDR3 comprises 12 residues. With 6 bases removed from V and 7 bases from J, the gap between germline ends came to 12 bases. The CDR3 region has the DNA TGTGCCAGCAGGGCAGGGGGGACGACCCAGTACTTC. Encoded protein: CASRAGGTTQYF.

Of note for this clonotype: A read error may produce the germline difference seen at one junction end. The rearrangement joins TRBV29-1 to TRBJ1-2; 7 bases are a match to TRBD1. The CDR3 sequence is 11 residues long. Germline V gene lookup returns CDR1 SQVTM and CDR2 ANQGSEA. This CDR3 reads CSGQGTYGDTF. DNA of the CDR3: TGCAGCGGACAGGGAACCTATGGCGACACCTTC.

V gene TRBV7-2 combines with J gene TRBJ2-1; TRBD2 agrees at 7 bases. The CDR3 is made up of 15 amino acids. The germline gives CDR1 SGHTA, CDR2 FQGNSA. The junction had 6 bases not matched to a gene; V was cut back by 2 bases and J by 5 bases. This CDR3 is CASSLNRLADNEQFF. In nucleotides, the CDR3 is TGTGCCAGCAGCTTAAATAGGCTAGCGGACAATGAGCAGTTCTTC.

This clonotype appeared many times. The chain has TRBV20-1 and TRBJ2-7; D is ambiguous. CDR1 is DFQATT and CDR2 is SNEGSKA in the germline V gene (reference sequence). V was pared by 6 bases and J by 1 base, with 16 bases between. There are 14 residues in the CDR3. The CDR3: CSAPGRPTSYEQYF. The CDR3 coding sequence is TGCAGTGCCCCAGGACGGCCTACATCCTACGAGCAGTACTTC.